This T cell receptor beta chain was retrieved from a study of blood T cell repertoires in COVID-19. Per the germline V gene, CDR1 is SEHNR and CDR2 is FQNEAQ (reference sequence). This CDR3 is 14 amino acids long. J gave up 15 bases and V 5 bases, and 15 bases lay outside the gene matches. Using immunoSEQ multiplex PCR, the repertoire was profiled, and TCRdb retains in-frame clones only, with some absent. The sample has a few hundred thousand clones, 87% seen once. Sequencing input: peripheral blood. The TCR originated in a man aged 35 to 55 with active or convalescent COVID-19. The V gene is TRBV7-9, the J gene TRBJ2-1, with 8 bases aligning to TRBD2. CDR3 loop: CASSPGGLGEIPFF. The CDR3 DNA follows: TGTGCCAGCAGCCCGGGGGGACTAGGGGAAATCCCGTTCTTC.